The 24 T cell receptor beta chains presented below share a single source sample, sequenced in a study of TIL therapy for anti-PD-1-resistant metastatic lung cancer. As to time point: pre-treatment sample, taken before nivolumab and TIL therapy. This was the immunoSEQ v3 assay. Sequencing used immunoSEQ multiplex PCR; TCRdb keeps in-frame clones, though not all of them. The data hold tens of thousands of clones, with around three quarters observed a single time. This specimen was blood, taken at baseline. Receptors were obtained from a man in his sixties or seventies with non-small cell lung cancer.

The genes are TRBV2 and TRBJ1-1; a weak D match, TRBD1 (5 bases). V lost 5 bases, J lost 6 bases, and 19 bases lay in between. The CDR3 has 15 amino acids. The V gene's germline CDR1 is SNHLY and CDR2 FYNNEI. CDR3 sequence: CASSLQGNGNAEAFF. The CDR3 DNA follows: TGTGCCAGCAGTCTGCAGGGAAATGGAAACGCTGAAGCTTTCTTT.

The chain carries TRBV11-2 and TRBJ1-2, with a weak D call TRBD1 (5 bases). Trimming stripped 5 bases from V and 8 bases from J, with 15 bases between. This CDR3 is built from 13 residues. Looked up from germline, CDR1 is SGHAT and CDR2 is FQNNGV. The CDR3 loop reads CASSGKGTWGYTF. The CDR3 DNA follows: TGTGCCAGCAGCGGGAAGGGGACTTGGGGCTACACCTTC.

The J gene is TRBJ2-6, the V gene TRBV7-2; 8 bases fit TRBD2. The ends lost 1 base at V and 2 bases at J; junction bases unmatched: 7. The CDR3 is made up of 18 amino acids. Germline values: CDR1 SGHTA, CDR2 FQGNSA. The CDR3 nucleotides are TGTGCCAGCAGCTTAGGCCCGGGGGGGGCGACTGGGGCCAACGTCCTGACTTTC. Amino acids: CASSLGPGGATGANVLTF.

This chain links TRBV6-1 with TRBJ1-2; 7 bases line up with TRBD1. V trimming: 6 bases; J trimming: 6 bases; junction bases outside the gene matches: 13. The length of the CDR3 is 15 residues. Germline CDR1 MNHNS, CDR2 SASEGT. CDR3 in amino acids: CASRQDQTGADGYTF. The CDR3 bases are TGTGCCAGCAGACAAGACCAAACAGGGGCTGATGGCTACACCTTC.

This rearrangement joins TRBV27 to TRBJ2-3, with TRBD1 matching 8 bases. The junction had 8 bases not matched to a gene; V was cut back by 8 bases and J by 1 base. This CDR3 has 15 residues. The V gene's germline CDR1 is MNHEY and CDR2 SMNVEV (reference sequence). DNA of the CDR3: TGTGCCAGCTCTATAAACAGGGGGGGCACAGATACGCAGTATTTT. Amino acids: CASSINRGGTDTQYF.

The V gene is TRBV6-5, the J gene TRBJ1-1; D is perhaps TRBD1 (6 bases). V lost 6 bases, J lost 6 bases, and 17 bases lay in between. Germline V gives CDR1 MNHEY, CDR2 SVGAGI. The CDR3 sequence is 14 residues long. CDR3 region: CASSRTAIKAEAFF. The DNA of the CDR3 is TGTGCCAGCAGCAGGACAGCTATAAAGGCTGAAGCTTTCTTT.

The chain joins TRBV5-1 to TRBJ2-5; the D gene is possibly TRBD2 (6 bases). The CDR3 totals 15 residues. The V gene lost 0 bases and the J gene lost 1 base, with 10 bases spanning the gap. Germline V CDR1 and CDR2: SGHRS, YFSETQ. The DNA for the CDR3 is TGCGCCAGCAGCTTGGCCGGGAGTACCCAAGAGACCCAGTACTTC. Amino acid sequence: CASSLAGSTQETQYF.

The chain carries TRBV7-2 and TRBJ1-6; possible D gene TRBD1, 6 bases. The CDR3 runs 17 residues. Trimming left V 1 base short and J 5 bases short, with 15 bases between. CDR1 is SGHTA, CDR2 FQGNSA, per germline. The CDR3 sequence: CASSLGQGKVDNSPLHF. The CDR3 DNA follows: TGTGCCAGCAGCTTAGGGCAGGGGAAGGTTGATAATTCACCCCTCCACTTT.

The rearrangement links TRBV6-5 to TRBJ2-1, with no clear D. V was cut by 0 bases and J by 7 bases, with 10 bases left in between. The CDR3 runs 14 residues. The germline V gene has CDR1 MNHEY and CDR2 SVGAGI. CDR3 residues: CASSYSGFGNEQFF. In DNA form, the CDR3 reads TGTGCCAGCAGTTACTCGGGATTCGGGAATGAGCAGTTCTTC.

CDR3 amino acids: CASSPEGGSRGDTQYF. CDR3 nucleotide sequence: TGCGCCAGCAGCCCTGAGGGCGGGAGCCGGGGAGATACGCAGTATTTT. The V gene is TRBV5-1, the J gene TRBJ2-3; 7 positions agree with TRBD2. The CDR3 loop spans 16 amino acids. Germline-derived CDR1 and CDR2 are SGHRS and YFSETQ. Trimming removed 4 bases from V and 5 bases from J; junction bases left unmatched: 13.

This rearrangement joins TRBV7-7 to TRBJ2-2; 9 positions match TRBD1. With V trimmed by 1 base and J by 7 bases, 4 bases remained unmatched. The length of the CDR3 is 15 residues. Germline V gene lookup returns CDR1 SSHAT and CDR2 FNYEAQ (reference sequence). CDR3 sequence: CASSLGTGASGELFF. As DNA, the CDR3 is TGTGCCAGCAGCTTAGGGACAGGGGCTAGCGGGGAGCTGTTTTTT.

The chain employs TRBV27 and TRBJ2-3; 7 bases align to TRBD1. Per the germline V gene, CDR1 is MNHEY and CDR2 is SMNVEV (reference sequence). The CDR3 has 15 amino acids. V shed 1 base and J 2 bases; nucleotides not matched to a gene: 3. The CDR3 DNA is TGTGCCAGCAGTTTATGGGGACAGCCCACAGATACGCAGTATTTT. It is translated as CASSLWGQPTDTQYF.

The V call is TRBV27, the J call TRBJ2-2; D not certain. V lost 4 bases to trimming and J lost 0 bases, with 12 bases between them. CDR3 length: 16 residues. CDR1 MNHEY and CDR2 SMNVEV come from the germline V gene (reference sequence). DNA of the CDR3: TGTGCCAGCAGTTCTCTTCCTCGGACGAACACCGGGGAGCTGTTTTTT. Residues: CASSSLPRTNTGELFF.

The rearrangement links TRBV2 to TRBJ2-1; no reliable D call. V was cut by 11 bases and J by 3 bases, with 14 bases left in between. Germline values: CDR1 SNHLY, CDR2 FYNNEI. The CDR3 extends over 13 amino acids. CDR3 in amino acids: CAHQERSYNEQFF. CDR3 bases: TGTGCCCACCAGGAGAGGAGCTACAATGAGCAGTTCTTC.

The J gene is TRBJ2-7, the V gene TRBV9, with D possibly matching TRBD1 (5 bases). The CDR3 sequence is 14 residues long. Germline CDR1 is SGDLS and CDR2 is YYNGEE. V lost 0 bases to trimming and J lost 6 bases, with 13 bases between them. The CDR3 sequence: CASSVGAGMAEQYF. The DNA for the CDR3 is TGTGCCAGCAGCGTAGGAGCAGGGATGGCCGAGCAGTACTTC.

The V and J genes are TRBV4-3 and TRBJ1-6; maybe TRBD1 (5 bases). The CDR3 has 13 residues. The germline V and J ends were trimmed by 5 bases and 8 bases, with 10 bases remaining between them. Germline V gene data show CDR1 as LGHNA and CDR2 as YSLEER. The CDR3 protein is CASSGGVDSPLHF. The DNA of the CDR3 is TGCGCCAGCAGCGGGGGGGTCGATTCACCCCTCCACTTT.

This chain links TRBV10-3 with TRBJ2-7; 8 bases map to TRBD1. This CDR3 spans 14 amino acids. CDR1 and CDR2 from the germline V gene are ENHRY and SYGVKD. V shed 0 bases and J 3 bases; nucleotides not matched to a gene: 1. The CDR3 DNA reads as TGTGCCATCAGTGAGTCTACAGGGGGCTACGAGCAGTACTTC. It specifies CAISESTGGYEQYF.

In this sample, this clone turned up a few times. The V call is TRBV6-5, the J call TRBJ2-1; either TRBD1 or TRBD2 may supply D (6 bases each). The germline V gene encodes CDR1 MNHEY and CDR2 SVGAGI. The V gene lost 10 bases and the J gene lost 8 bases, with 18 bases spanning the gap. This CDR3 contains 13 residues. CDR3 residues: CATTGWDLDEQFF. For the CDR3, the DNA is TGTGCCACCACAGGGTGGGACTTGGATGAGCAGTTCTTC.

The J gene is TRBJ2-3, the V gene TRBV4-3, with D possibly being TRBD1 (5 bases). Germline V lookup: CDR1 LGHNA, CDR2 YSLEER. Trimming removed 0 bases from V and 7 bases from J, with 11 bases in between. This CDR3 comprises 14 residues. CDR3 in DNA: TGCGCCAGCAGCCAAGATTCACAGGTGAATACGCAGTATTTT. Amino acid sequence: CASSQDSQVNTQYF.

The CDR3, as DNA: TGTGCCAGCAGTCCAAGTAGGGGACAGGGGGCGATCCAGCCCCAGCATTTT. The encoded protein is CASSPSRGQGAIQPQHF. The gene calls are TRBV27 and TRBJ1-5; 12 bases fit TRBD1. Germline CDR1 reads MNHEY; CDR2 reads SMNVEV (reference sequence). The length of the CDR3 is 17 residues. V shed 5 bases, J shed 7 bases, and the junction held 12 bases outside the gene matches.

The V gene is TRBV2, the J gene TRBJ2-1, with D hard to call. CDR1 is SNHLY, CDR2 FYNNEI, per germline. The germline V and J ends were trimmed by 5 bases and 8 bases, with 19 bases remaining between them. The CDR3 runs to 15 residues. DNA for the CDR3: TGTGCCAGCAGTTCCGGGCCCCTCGGACGCGATGAGCAGTTCTTC. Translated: CASSSGPLGRDEQFF.

The CDR3 spells CASSFATGGTEAFF. DNA of the CDR3: TGTGCCAGCAGCTTTGCGACAGGGGGCACTGAAGCTTTCTTT. The chain carries TRBV7-9 and TRBJ1-1, with TRBD1 matching 9 bases. V trimming: 3 bases; J trimming: 4 bases; junction bases outside the gene matches: 3. CDR1 SEHNR and CDR2 FQNEAQ come from the germline V gene (reference sequence). This CDR3 contains 14 residues.

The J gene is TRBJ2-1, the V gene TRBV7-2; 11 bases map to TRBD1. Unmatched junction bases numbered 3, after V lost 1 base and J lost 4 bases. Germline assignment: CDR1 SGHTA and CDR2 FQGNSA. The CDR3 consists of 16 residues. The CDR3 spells CASSLEGTGGYNEQFF. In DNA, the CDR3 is TGTGCCAGCAGCTTAGAAGGGACAGGGGGGTACAATGAGCAGTTCTTC.

The CDR3 here is CASAGQHNYGYTF. The CDR3 DNA reads TGTGCCTCCGCCGGGCAGCATAACTATGGCTACACCTTC. The chain has TRBV6-1 and TRBJ1-2; D call uncertain. Trimming cost V 11 bases and J 1 base, with 14 bases left between them. Germline CDR1 is MNHNS and CDR2 is SASEGT. This CDR3 has 13 residues.